This T cell receptor beta chain was identified in a study of T cells in Graves' hyperthyroidism and ophthalmopathy. Whole-study findings and limits: Most thyroid clonotypes with frequency above 0.001 were detected in blood. Ophthalmopathy could be told apart from stable hyperthyroidism with a 13 V-J model.

This clonotype was recorded many times. Its antigen is still unknown. This CDR3 is built from 14 residues. V was shortened by 0 bases and J by 5 bases, with 9 bases between the two germline ends. Germline CDR1 is SGHAT and CDR2 is FQNNGV. Amplified TCR beta CDR3 regions came from RNA transcripts. HTBI primers were used for first-round RT-PCR of the TCR CDR3. TCRdb independently ran MiXCR on the multiplex PCR reads; one entry per CDR3 protein. The sample lists around 300,000 distinct CDR3 sequences, around a quarter occurring once. Sequenced input: blood. This chain joins TRBV11-2 and TRBJ2-3; no definite D call. The TCR originated in a man aged 40-49 years with Graves' hyperthyroidism that later progressed to Graves' ophthalmopathy. This chain's CDR3 is CASSLDSLKDTQYF. The DNA for the CDR3 is TGTGCCAGCAGCTTAGATTCGCTGAAAGATACGCAGTATTTT.